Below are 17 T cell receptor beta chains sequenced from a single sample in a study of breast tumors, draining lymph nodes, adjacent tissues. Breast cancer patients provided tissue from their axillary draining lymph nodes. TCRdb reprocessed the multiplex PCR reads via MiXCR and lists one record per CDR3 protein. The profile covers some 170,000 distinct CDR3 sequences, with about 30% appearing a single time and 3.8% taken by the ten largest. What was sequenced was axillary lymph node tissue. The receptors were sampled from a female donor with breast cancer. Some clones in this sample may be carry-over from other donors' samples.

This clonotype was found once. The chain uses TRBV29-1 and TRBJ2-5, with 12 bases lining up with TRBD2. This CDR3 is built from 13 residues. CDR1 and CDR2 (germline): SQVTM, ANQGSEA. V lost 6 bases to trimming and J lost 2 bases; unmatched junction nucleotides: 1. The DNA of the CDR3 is TGCAGCGTGGGACTAGCGGGTCAAGAGACCCAGTACTTC. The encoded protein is CSVGLAGQETQYF.

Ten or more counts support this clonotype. CDR3 in DNA: TGTGCCAGCAGCTTAGGGGCCTCCCGTATCAGGACTAGCCCTAGCGAGCAGTACTTC. Translating it yields CASSLGASRIRTSPSEQYF. The genes are TRBV7-2 and TRBJ2-7; 8 bases align to TRBD2. J lost 6 bases, V lost 1 base, and 20 bases had no gene match. Germline-derived CDR1 and CDR2 are SGHTA and FQGNSA. The CDR3 covers 19 residues.

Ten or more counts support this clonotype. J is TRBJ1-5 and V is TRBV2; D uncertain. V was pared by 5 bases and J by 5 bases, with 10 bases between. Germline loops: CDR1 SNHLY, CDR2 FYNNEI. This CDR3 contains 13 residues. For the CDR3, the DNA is TGTGCCAGCAGTTCGCTAAGGGATCAGCCCCAGCATTTT. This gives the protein CASSSLRDQPQHF. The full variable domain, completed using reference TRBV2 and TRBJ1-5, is EPEVTQTPSHQVTQMGQEVILRCVPISNHLYFYWYRQILGQKVEFLVSFYNNEISEKSEIFDDQFSVERPDGSNFTLKIRSTKLEDSAMYFCASSSLRDQPQHFGDGTRLSIL.

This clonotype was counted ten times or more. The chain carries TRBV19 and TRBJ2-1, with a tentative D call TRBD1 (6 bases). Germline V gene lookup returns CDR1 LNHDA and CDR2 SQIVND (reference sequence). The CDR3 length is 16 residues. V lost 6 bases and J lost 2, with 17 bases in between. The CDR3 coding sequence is TGTGCCAGTAGCACCCACACAGGGAGCCCCTACAATGAGCAGTTCTTC. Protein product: CASSTHTGSPYNEQFF.

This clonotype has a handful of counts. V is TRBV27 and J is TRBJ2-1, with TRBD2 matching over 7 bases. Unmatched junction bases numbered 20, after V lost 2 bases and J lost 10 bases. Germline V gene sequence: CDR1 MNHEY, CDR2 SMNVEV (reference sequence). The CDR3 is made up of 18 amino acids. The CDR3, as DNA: TGTGCCAGCAGTTTAGGGACTCAGAGACTAGCTCAATCTTGGGAGCAGTTCTTC. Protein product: CASSLGTQRLAQSWEQFF.

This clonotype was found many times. The CDR3 loop reads CASSFGGGELFF. The DNA of the CDR3 is TGTGCCAGCAGCTTCGGTGGCGGGGAGCTGTTTTTT. The V and J genes are TRBV7-9 and TRBJ2-2, with unresolved D. Trimming pared 3 bases from V and 7 bases from J, leaving 6 bases between. The CDR3 consists of 12 residues. From germline, CDR1 is SEHNR and CDR2 FQNEAQ (reference sequence).

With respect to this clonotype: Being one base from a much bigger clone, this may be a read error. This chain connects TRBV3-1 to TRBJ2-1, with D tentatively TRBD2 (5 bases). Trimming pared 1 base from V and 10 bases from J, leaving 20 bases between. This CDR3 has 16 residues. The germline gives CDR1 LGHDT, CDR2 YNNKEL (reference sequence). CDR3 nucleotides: TGTGCCAGCAGCCAAGGTCTGGACTTTCTCGGAGGAGAGCAGTTCTTC. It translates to CASSQGLDFLGGEQFF.

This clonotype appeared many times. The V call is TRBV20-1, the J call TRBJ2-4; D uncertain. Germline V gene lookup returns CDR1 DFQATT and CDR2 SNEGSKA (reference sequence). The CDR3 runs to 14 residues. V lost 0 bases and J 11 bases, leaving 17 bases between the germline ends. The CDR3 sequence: CSARDHVFPELQYF. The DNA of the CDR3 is TGCAGTGCTAGAGATCACGTGTTTCCGGAGCTTCAGTACTTC.

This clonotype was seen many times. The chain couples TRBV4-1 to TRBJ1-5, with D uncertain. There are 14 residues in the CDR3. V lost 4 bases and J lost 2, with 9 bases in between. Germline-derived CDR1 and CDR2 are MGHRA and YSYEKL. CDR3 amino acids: CASSPLGGNQPQHF. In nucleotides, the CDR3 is TGCGCCAGCAGCCCCCTCGGGGGCAATCAGCCCCAGCATTTT.

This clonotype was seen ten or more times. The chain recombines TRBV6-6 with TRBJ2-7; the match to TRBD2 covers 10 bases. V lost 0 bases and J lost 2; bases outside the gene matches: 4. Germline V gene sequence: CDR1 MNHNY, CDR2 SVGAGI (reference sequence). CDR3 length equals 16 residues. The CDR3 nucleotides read TGTGCCAGCAGTTACTCGACGGGACTAGCGCCCTACGAGCAGTACTTC. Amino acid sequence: CASSYSTGLAPYEQYF.

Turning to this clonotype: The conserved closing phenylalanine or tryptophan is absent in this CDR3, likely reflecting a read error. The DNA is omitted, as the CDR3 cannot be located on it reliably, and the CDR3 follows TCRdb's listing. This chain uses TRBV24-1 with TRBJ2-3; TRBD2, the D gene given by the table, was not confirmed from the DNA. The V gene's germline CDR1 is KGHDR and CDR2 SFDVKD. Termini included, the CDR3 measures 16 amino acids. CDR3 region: CATSVSAGGPVDTRYL.

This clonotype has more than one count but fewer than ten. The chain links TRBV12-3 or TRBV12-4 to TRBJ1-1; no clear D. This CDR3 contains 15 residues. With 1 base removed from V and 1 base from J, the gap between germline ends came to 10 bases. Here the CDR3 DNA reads TGTGCCAGCAGTTTAGAATGGGTGCCGAACACTGAAGCTTTCTTT. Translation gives CASSLEWVPNTEAFF.

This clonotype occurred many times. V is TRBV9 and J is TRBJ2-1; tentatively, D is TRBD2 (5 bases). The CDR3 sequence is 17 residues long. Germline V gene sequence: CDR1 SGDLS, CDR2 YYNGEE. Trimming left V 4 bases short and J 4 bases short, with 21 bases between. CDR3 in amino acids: CASSPLGHPTNYNEQFF. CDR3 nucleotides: TGTGCCAGCAGCCCACTAGGGCACCCCACAAATTACAATGAGCAGTTCTTC.

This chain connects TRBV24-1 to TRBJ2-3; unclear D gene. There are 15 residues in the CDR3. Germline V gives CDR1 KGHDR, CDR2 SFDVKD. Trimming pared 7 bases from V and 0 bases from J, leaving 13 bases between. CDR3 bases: TGTGCCACCAGGGGAAGGTCTTCCAGCACAGATACGCAGTATTTT. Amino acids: CATRGRSSSTDTQYF.

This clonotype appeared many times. Written as DNA, the CDR3 is TGCAGTGCTAGAGAGGGACGACGCTATGGCTACACCTTC. Its translation is CSAREGRRYGYTF. The V gene is TRBV20-1, the J gene TRBJ1-2, with a possible D match to TRBD1 (5 bases). V was cut by 0 bases and J by 4 bases, with 9 bases left in between. In germline, CDR1 is DFQATT, CDR2 SNEGSKA (reference sequence). The CDR3 totals 13 residues.

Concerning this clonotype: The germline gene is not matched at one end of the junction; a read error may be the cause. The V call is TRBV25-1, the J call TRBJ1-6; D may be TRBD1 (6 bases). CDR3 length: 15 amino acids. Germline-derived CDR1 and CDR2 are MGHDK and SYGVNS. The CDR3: CASNEPGAWNSPLHF. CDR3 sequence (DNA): TGTGCCAGCAATGAACCGGGGGCTTGGAACTCACCCCTCCACTTT.

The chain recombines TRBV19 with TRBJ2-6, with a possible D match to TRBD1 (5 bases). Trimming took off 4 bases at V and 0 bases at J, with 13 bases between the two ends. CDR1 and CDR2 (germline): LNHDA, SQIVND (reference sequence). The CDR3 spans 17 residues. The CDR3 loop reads CASSTDRILSGANVLTF. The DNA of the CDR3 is TGTGCCAGTAGTACAGACAGAATCCTCTCTGGGGCCAACGTCCTGACTTTC.